One sample yielded the 6 T cell receptor beta chains listed below, sequenced in a study of T cell clonotyping in hematopoietic cell transplantation. Profiled with immunoSEQ multiplex PCR; TCRdb holds only in-frame clones, not every one. The data contain 49,000 or so clones, roughly 80% of them singletons. Specified time point: recipient sample about 28 days before transplant, after cytoreduction. Material: peripheral blood mononuclear cells, obtained before stem cell transplant. Every receptor here comes from a man in his sixties with myelodysplastic syndrome. Some clones in this sample may be carry-over from other donors' samples.

This rearrangement joins TRBV19 to TRBJ1-2, with D unresolved. V was trimmed by 3 bases and J by 3 bases, leaving 11 bases between them. The CDR3 has 14 residues. The germline gives CDR1 LNHDA, CDR2 SQIVND (reference sequence). The CDR3 loop is CASSIPGSDYGYTF. The CDR3 DNA reads as TGTGCCAGTAGTATCCCGGGATCCGACTATGGCTACACCTTC. The full variable domain, completed using reference TRBV19 and TRBJ1-2, is DGGITQSPKYLFRKEGQNVTLSCEQNLNHDAMYWYRQDPGQGLRLIYYSQIVNDFQKGDIAEGYSVSREKKESFPLTVTSAQKNPTAFYLCASSIPGSDYGYTFGSGTRLTVV.

In its sample, this clone was seen once. This chain connects TRBV2 to TRBJ1-5; D is undetermined. Germline values: CDR1 SNHLY, CDR2 FYNNEI. The CDR3 is 14 residues long. V dropped 3 bases and J dropped 0 bases, with 6 bases sitting between them. CDR3 DNA: TGTGCCAGCAGTGACTCACTTAGCAATCAGCCCCAGCATTTT. This sequence encodes CASSDSLSNQPQHF.

V and J are TRBV6-1 and TRBJ1-4; a weak D match, TRBD1 (5 bases). The V end was cut by 6 bases, the J end by 4 bases, with 12 bases between. This CDR3 has 14 residues. The V gene's germline CDR1 is MNHNS and CDR2 SASEGT. In DNA form, the CDR3 reads TGTGCCAGCAGAGCCGGGACTATTAATGAAAAACTGTTTTTT. This gives the protein CASRAGTINEKLFF.

This sequence joins TRBV5-6 and TRBJ1-2, with TRBD1 identical over 9 bases. CDR3 length: 15 residues. Unmatched junction bases numbered 8, after V lost 0 bases and J lost 8 bases. Germline CDR1 is SGHDT and CDR2 is YYEEEE. The CDR3 loop is CASSLAGTGPWGYTF. Written as DNA, the CDR3 is TGTGCCAGCAGCTTGGCCGGGACAGGGCCTTGGGGCTACACCTTC. The full variable domain, its missing parts supplied by reference TRBV5-6 and TRBJ1-2, is DAGVTQSPTHLIKTRGQQVTLRCSPKSGHDTVSWYQQALGQGPQFIFQYYEEEERQRGNFPDRFSGHQFPNYSSELNVNALLLGDSALYLCASSLAGTGPWGYTFGSGTRLTVV.

In its sample, this clone was seen once. The chain is built from TRBV5-3 and TRBJ1-5; D is ambiguous. TRBV5-3 is placed among ORFs of uncertain function. The CDR3 runs to 14 residues. V was cut by 0 bases and J by 0 bases, with 4 bases left in between. The CDR3 nucleotides are TGTGCCAGAAGCTTGGTAAATAGCAATCAGCCCCAGCATTTT. As protein: CARSLVNSNQPQHF.

This chain uses TRBV28 with TRBJ1-2; a weak D match, TRBD1 (5 bases). The ends were cut back, 5 bases at V and 5 bases at J, with 9 bases in the middle. The CDR3 sequence is 12 residues long. Germline V gene data show CDR1 as MDHEN and CDR2 as SYDVKM. CDR3 sequence reads: CASSRDFYGYTF. The CDR3 DNA follows: TGTGCCAGCAGTCGGGACTTTTATGGCTACACCTTC.